This T cell receptor beta chain was found in a study of T cell clones after liver transplantation. On the study more broadly: TCRbeta sequencing after a pre-transplant mixed lymphocyte reaction identified graft-donor-reactive clones, later tracked in post-transplant blood. Graft-donor-reactive sequences were compared with third-party-reactive TCRbeta sequences from pre-transplant mixed lymphocyte reactions. Tolerant meant at least one year fully off immunosuppression without liver enzymes above twice normal.

With regard to this clone: Other DNA sequences in the sample encode the same CDR3.

Generated by immunoSEQ multiplex PCR, the TCRdb table keeps only in-frame clones and is missing some. Of some 60,000 clones listed, approximately 63% were seen once; the top ten hold 2.8%. Thawed unstimulated PBMCs were FACS-sorted by CD3, CD4 and CD8 into two populations. This specimen consisted of CD4+ T cells from blood, obtained at the 15-month timepoint. The receptor comes from a human patient who received a liver transplant. Some T cells may trace back to the graft donor.

CDR3 in amino acids: CASSLRGVSTDTQYF. For the CDR3, the DNA is TGCGCCAGCAGCTTGCGCGGGGTATCGACAGATACGCAGTATTTT. The chain employs TRBV5-1 and TRBJ2-3, with D tentatively TRBD2 (6 bases). V lost 1 base to trimming and J lost 3 bases, with 12 bases between them. The CDR3 contains 15 residues. In germline, CDR1 is SGHRS, CDR2 YFSETQ.